The 5 T cell receptor beta chains below come from one sample, sequenced in a study of blood T cell repertoires in COVID-19. Produced via immunoSEQ multiplex PCR; TCRdb's table is partial and in-frame only. The sample has about 51,000 clones, about 88% seen once. The sample comprised peripheral blood. The receptor set was obtained from a man aged 60 to 75 with acute or convalescent COVID-19.

The rearrangement uses TRBV19 and TRBJ2-4; D is possibly TRBD1 (6 bases). This CDR3 is 12 amino acids long. V lost 7 bases and J 6 bases, leaving 10 bases between the germline ends. Per the germline V gene, CDR1 is LNHDA and CDR2 is SQIVND (reference sequence). Written as DNA, the CDR3 is TGTGCCAGTAATGACAGGCTAAACATTCAGTACTTC. It yields the protein CASNDRLNIQYF.

The CDR3 coding sequence is TGTGCCAGTAGTACCGGCCCGGGACAAGCCGAGCAGTACTTC. Amino acid sequence: CASSTGPGQAEQYF. The chain recombines TRBV19 with TRBJ2-7; D possibly corresponds to TRBD1 (6 bases). V lost 4 bases and J lost 6, with 16 bases in between. Germline V gene data show CDR1 as LNHDA and CDR2 as SQIVND (reference sequence). The CDR3 has 14 residues.

Here the CDR3 DNA reads TGTGCCAGCAGCGTAGATAGCGGGGCCCCCACGTATACGCAGTATTTT. Its translation is CASSVDSGAPTYTQYF. The rearrangement links TRBV9 to TRBJ2-3; 8 bases map to TRBD2. The germline V gene has CDR1 SGDLS and CDR2 YYNGEE. CDR3 length: 16 amino acids. Trimming removed 0 bases from V and 7 bases from J; junction bases left unmatched: 10.

The chain employs TRBV6-4 and TRBJ2-5; D possibly corresponds to TRBD2 (6 bases). Germline lookup yields CDR1 MRHNA and CDR2 SNTAGT. The V end was cut by 10 bases, the J end by 1 base, with 16 bases between. The CDR3 consists of 14 residues. The CDR3 DNA reads TGTGCCATCTCTCGAGTGGGAGGCCAAGAGACCCAGTACTTC. Amino acid sequence: CAISRVGGQETQYF.

The rearrangement links TRBV2 to TRBJ1-3, with a weak D call TRBD1 (5 bases). V was clipped by 1 base and J by 1 base, with 5 bases between them. CDR1 and CDR2 (germline): SNHLY, FYNNEI. The CDR3 is made up of 14 amino acids. CDR3 DNA sequence: TGTGCCAGCAGTGAAGGGACATCTGGAAACACCATATATTTT. Its protein product is CASSEGTSGNTIYF.